These 20 T cell receptor beta chains were all obtained from the same sample, sequenced in a study of beta chain features in type 1 diabetes. Study conclusions and caveats: Significant though moderate, a shortening of TCRB CDR3s appeared in all four CD4+ subsets of Type 1 diabetes patients.

The isolated RNA, all of it, was reverse transcribed, so expressed TCRB transcripts were what got sequenced. Clones were sequenced by immunoSEQ multiplex PCR, and TCRdb holds only the in-frame ones, with some missing. The data show 600,000 to 750,000 clones, with 9.5% to 15% seen just once and 0.095% to 0.15% held by the top ten. For these TCRs, the target antigens are not known. The sequenced sample was naive CD4+ T cells from blood. The origin of the receptors is a man aged 25 to 45 with type 1 diabetes.

The V gene is TRBV4-3, the J gene TRBJ2-6; possible D gene TRBD1, 6 bases. CDR3 length: 17 residues. The germline gives CDR1 LGHNA, CDR2 YSLEER. Trimming shortened V by 4 bases and J by 1 base, and 14 bases separated the two germline ends. The CDR3 loop reads CASSRDYTGSGANVLTF. The DNA for the CDR3 is TGCGCCAGCAGCCGAGATTATACAGGGTCTGGGGCCAACGTCCTGACTTTC.

Concerning this clone itself: Different DNA sequences within this sample yield the same CDR3. The rearrangement links TRBV5-1 to TRBJ1-2; D remains ambiguous. V lost 0 bases and J 2 bases, leaving 8 bases between the germline ends. Looked up from germline, CDR1 is SGHRS and CDR2 is YFSETQ. This CDR3 is built from 14 residues. Here the CDR3 DNA reads TGCGCCAGCAGCTTGGATGGAGGGAACTATGGCTACACCTTC. This gives the protein CASSLDGGNYGYTF.

This clone was counted only a few times. This chain links TRBV5-1 with TRBJ2-1; D perhaps matches TRBD2 (5 bases). Germline V CDR1 and CDR2: SGHRS, YFSETQ. The CDR3 consists of 14 residues. Deletions cut 1 base from V and 7 bases from J, with 12 bases between. CDR3 DNA: TGCGCCAGCAGCTTGCAGGCGGGTCAGAATGAGCAGTTCTTC. Protein product: CASSLQAGQNEQFF.

This rearrangement joins TRBV7-2 to TRBJ1-2; perhaps TRBD1 as D (6 bases). Per germline, CDR1 SGHTA and CDR2 FQGNSA. The ends were cut back, 5 bases at V and 8 bases at J, with 18 bases in the middle. There are 14 residues in the CDR3. The CDR3 sequence is CASSGGLVGGGYTF. The CDR3 DNA is TGTGCCAGCAGCGGAGGTTTAGTAGGGGGAGGCTACACCTTC.

This clone was detected only a few times. This sequence joins TRBV21-1 and TRBJ2-7. TRBV21-1 is classified as a pseudogene. The CDR3 runs to 18 residues. CDR3 in amino acids: CASSKAPGGEAISYEQYF. The CDR3 DNA reads as TGTGCCAGCAGCAAAGCGCCAGGGGGGGAGGCTATCTCCTACGAGCAGTACTTC.

This clone has more than one count but fewer than ten. CDR3 nucleotide sequence: TGTGCCAGCAGCGGCACTGGCGGGACAGGGGGATACGAGCAGTACTTC. Its protein is CASSGTGGTGGYEQYF. The chain has TRBV7-9 and TRBJ2-7; 11 bases map to TRBD1. Germline V CDR1 and CDR2: SEHNR, FQNEAQ (reference sequence). There are 16 residues in the CDR3. V lost 5 bases and J lost 4; bases outside the gene matches: 10.

Concerning this clone itself: Other DNA sequences in the sample encode the same CDR3. The genes are TRBV4-3 and TRBJ1-2; D call uncertain. The V and J ends lost 1 base and 2 bases respectively, with 8 bases between them. The CDR3 is 14 residues long. Germline V lookup: CDR1 LGHNA, CDR2 YSLEER. CDR3: CASSQVGGNYGYTF. The CDR3 DNA follows: TGCGCCAGCAGCCAAGTCGGAGGAAACTATGGCTACACCTTC.

This sequence joins TRBV9 and TRBJ2-1; no firm D call. V was trimmed by 0 bases and J by 2 bases, leaving 9 bases between them. Germline CDR1 and CDR2: SGDLS and YYNGEE. The CDR3 spans 15 residues. CDR3 coding DNA: TGTGCCAGCAGCGTAGCTACCCCCACCTACAATGAGCAGTTCTTC. It specifies CASSVATPTYNEQFF. Full variable domain (outside the CDR3, taken from reference TRBV9 and TRBJ2-1): DSGVTQTPKHLITATGQRVTLRCSPRSGDLSVYWYQQSLDQGLQFLIQYYNGEERAKGNILERFSAQQFPDLHSELNLSSLELGDSALYFCASSVATPTYNEQFFGPGTRLTVL.

This clone was counted between two and nine times. V gene TRBV6-5 combines with J gene TRBJ1-2; maybe TRBD1 (5 bases). The germline gives CDR1 MNHEY, CDR2 SVGAGI. Trimming took 5 bases from V and 7 from J, leaving 14 bases between them. The CDR3 has 13 residues. CDR3 amino acids: CASSRGGSSGYTF. CDR3 DNA: TGTGCCAGCAGTAGGGGAGGGTCGAGTGGCTACACCTTC.

This clone has just a few counts. This chain uses TRBV10-3 with TRBJ2-2; TRBD1 is a possible D gene (5 bases). Between the trimmed V and J ends, which lost 6 bases and 0 bases, there was a span of 11 bases. The germline gives CDR1 ENHRY, CDR2 SYGVKD. This CDR3 comprises 15 residues. CDR3 protein: CAIRETGPNTGELFF. CDR3 coding DNA: TGTGCCATCAGGGAAACAGGTCCGAACACCGGGGAGCTGTTTTTT.

Only a few counts were recorded for this clone. The rearrangement uses TRBV28 and TRBJ2-7; 7 bases line up with TRBD2. This CDR3 is built from 14 residues. V lost 8 bases and J lost 4; bases outside the gene matches: 11. Germline CDR1 reads MDHEN; CDR2 reads SYDVKM. The CDR3 DNA reads TGTGCCAGCTGTATGGGGGGGACGGGGTACGAGCAGTACTTC. It yields the protein CASCMGGTGYEQYF.

This clone was seen a few times. This chain links TRBV28 with TRBJ1-2; D is ambiguous. V dropped 5 bases and J dropped 4 bases, with 14 bases sitting between them. The CDR3 runs to 14 residues. CDR1 and CDR2 (germline): MDHEN, SYDVKM. The CDR3 region is CASSPPRWAYGYTF. The CDR3 nucleotides read TGTGCCAGCAGTCCTCCCCGGTGGGCCTATGGCTACACCTTC.

This clone was detected only a few times. The V and J genes are TRBV28 and TRBJ1-2, with unresolved D. Germline V gives CDR1 MDHEN, CDR2 SYDVKM. The ends were cut back, 4 bases at V and 1 base at J, with 10 bases in the middle. This CDR3 spans 14 amino acids. The CDR3 region has the DNA TGTGCCAGCAGTTCCCATAGTTTTAACTATGGCTACACCTTC. Protein: CASSSHSFNYGYTF.

The chain links TRBV13 to TRBJ2-7; TRBD2 matches 9 bases. Germline V gene lookup returns CDR1 PRHDT and CDR2 FYEKMQ (reference sequence). After removal of 3 bases from V and 9 bases from J, the junction contained 6 bases not matched to a gene. The length of the CDR3 is 13 residues. DNA of the CDR3: TGTGCCAGCAGCTTGGGACTAGCCTACAGGCAGTACTTC. It codes for CASSLGLAYRQYF.

This clone showed up just a few times. The genes are TRBV4-3 and TRBJ1-3, with D possibly TRBD1 on 6 matching bases. Trimming pared 5 bases from V and 4 bases from J, leaving 12 bases between. This CDR3 comprises 14 residues. Looked up from germline, CDR1 is LGHNA and CDR2 is YSLEER. The CDR3 sequence: CASSSPGTGNTIYF. CDR3 nucleotides: TGCGCCAGCAGCAGTCCCGGGACAGGAAACACCATATATTTT.

The chain couples TRBV9 to TRBJ2-1; 14 bases map to TRBD2. In germline, CDR1 is SGDLS, CDR2 YYNGEE. CDR3 length equals 15 residues. Trimming took 3 bases from V and 9 from J; bases not matched to a gene: 5. CDR3 region: CASSAGLAGVREQFF. The DNA of the CDR3 is TGTGCCAGCAGCGCGGGACTAGCGGGGGTTCGTGAGCAGTTCTTC.

A few counts support this clone. The chain recombines TRBV4-2 with TRBJ2-3; the D is unclear. The germline V and J ends were trimmed by 2 bases and 3 bases, with 0 bases remaining between them. In germline, CDR1 is LGHNA, CDR2 YNFKEQ. The CDR3 spans 11 residues. As DNA, the CDR3 is TGTGCCAGCAGCCAAACAGATACGCAGTATTTT. It codes for CASSQTDTQYF.

The V call is TRBV10-3, the J call TRBJ2-7; either TRBD1 or TRBD2 may fit D (5 bases each). There are 12 residues in the CDR3. CDR1 ENHRY and CDR2 SYGVKD come from the germline V gene. V was shortened by 8 bases and J by 8 bases, with 16 bases between the two germline ends. The CDR3 sequence: CAIFSGWDQQYF. The CDR3 DNA is TGTGCCATCTTTAGTGGTTGGGACCAGCAGTACTTC.

This clone has just a few counts. The chain recombines TRBV5-1 with TRBJ2-2; D is uncertain. Germline CDR1 reads SGHRS; CDR2 reads YFSETQ. The CDR3 covers 15 residues. V shed 5 bases and J shed 2 bases, with 13 bases lying between them. In nucleotides, the CDR3 is TGCGCCAGCAGGATCGCCCCTCCAAACACCGGGGAGCTGTTTTTT. It yields the protein CASRIAPPNTGELFF.

This clone was found a few times. This rearrangement joins TRBV9 to TRBJ1-1, with unresolved D. V was clipped by 3 bases and J by 3 bases, with 12 bases between them. Germline CDR1 reads SGDLS; CDR2 reads YYNGEE. CDR3 length: 14 amino acids. CDR3: CASSAGGRDTEAFF. DNA for the CDR3: TGTGCCAGCAGCGCGGGAGGGAGGGACACTGAAGCTTTCTTT.